The entry below describes one T cell receptor beta chain. Its target is unknown. Libraries for naive CD8 T cells, which were made from about 19,000 to 1,100,000 sorted cells, drew on 10%, 30% or 50% of the RNA. The entry originates in a study of molecular identifiers for immune sequencing clone quantification. Study background: Replicate experiments divided RNA from 20,000 or 100,000 naive CD8 cells into five parts and sequenced four.

TCRdb reprocessed the PCR reads with MiXCR, giving one entry per CDR3 protein. The table shows under 650,000 distinct CDR3 sequences, with about 20% occurring only once. General study findings and limits: More than 99% of effector molecules, versus under 1% of naive-cell molecules, belonged to clones above 20 RNA copies.

There are 14 residues in the CDR3. Germline lookup yields CDR1 SGDLS and CDR2 YYNGEE. The ends lost 0 bases at V and 4 bases at J; junction bases unmatched: 3. The clonotype was recovered from a human donor in good health. Some libraries in this study had Jurkat cell RNA spiked in. The specimen was naive CD8+ T cells from blood, with Jurkat cell RNA spiked in. Subset: FACS-sorted CD8+CD4-CCR7+CD45RA+ naive T cells. The V and J genes are TRBV9 and TRBJ2-5; 7 bases agree with TRBD2. CDR3 in DNA: TGTGCCAGCAGCGTAGGGGGACTACCAGAGACCCAGTACTTC. Residues: CASSVGGLPETQYF.